This is a list of T cell receptor beta chains from one sample in a study of shared clonotypes between healthy human individuals. The data were produced by immunoSEQ multiplex PCR, yet TCRdb's version contains in-frame clones alone and is incomplete. The table lists about 2.1 million clones, 85% to 95% of them singletons. Sequenced input: naive CD8+ T cells from PBMCs. The receptors originated from a man in his late teens or twenties in good health. Some clones in this sample may be carry-over from other donors' samples. The CDR3 runs from the conserved cysteine through the conserved F or W. A D gene is named only where the DNA matches it firmly. Not all rows give a size; the values are once, few, many and, for expanded clones, a class.

j_call | clone_size | d_call | v_call | cdr3_nt | cdr3_aa
TRBJ2-7 | - | - | TRBV9 | TGTGCCAGCAGCGTAGGGACAGACCTCTCCTACGAGCAGTACTTC | CASSVGTDLSYEQYF
TRBJ2-7 | once | - | TRBV5-6 | TGTGCCAGCAGCTCAGGGATTCGGTCCTACGAGCAGTACTTC | CASSSGIRSYEQYF
TRBJ2-1 | once | - | TRBV7-9 | TGTGCCAGCAAGCCTCGGGGCATGGAGGTGAATGAGCAGTTCTTC | CASKPRGMEVNEQFF
TRBJ1-5 | - | - | TRBV19 | TGTGCCAGTAGTATCGGTGGGATGAGTAATCAGCCCCAGCATTTT | CASSIGGMSNQPQHF
TRBJ1-1 | - | - | TRBV6-5 | TGTGCCAGCAGTCCCATCCCGGGGGGGCACACTGAAGCTTTCTTT | CASSPIPGGHTEAFF
TRBJ2-3 | - | - | TRBV27 | TGTGCCAGCAGCCGGGGGGCGCGTGGAAGCACAGATACGCAGTATTTT | CASSRGARGSTDTQYF
TRBJ2-3 | - | - | TRBV7-9 | TGTGCCAGCAGCCCCGGGACTCTAGGAAAGTATTTT | CASSPGTLGKYF
TRBJ1-5 | - | TRBD1 | TRBV6-1 | TGTGCCAGCAGTGAAACGTCGGAAGGGGGCCAGCCCCAGCATTTT | CASSETSEGGQPQHF
TRBJ1-5 | few | TRBD1 | TRBV5-6 | TGTGCCAGCAGCTTGGGACAGGGTCCAAATCAGCCCCAGCATTTT | CASSLGQGPNQPQHF
TRBJ2-1 | - | TRBD2 | TRBV4-2 | TGTGCCAGCAGCCAAGAGGGGGAGGGAGGAACCTACAATGAGCAGTTCTTC | CASSQEGEGGTYNEQFF
TRBJ2-7 | - | - | TRBV27 | TGTGCCAGCAGTTTTGTACGGAACTCCTACGAGCAGTACTTC | CASSFVRNSYEQYF
TRBJ2-7 | few | TRBD1 | TRBV9 | TGTGCCAGCAGCCGGGACAGCTACGAGCAGTACTTC | CASSRDSYEQYF
TRBJ2-1 | - | TRBD2 | TRBV2 | TGTGCCAGCATGGGGACTAGCGGGAAGCATGAGCAGTTCTTC | CASMGTSGKHEQFF
TRBJ1-5 | - | - | TRBV9 | TGTGCCAGCAGTATACTAGGGGGGCCAAATCAGCCCCAGCATTTT | CASSILGGPNQPQHF
TRBJ2-1 | - | - | TRBV6-5 | TGTGCCAGCAGAGACGGGGACCCGTACAATGAGCAGTTCTTC | CASRDGDPYNEQFF
TRBJ2-5 | - | TRBD2 | TRBV7-9 | TGTGCCAGCAGCTTAAAGCGCAGCGGGAATACCCAGGAGACCCAGTACTTC | CASSLKRSGNTQETQYF
TRBJ2-7 | - | - | TRBV28 | TGTGCCAGCAGAAGCCTGACAGCCTTCCAGTACGAGCAGTACTTC | CASRSLTAFQYEQYF
TRBJ2-7 | - | - | TRBV5-6 | TGTGCCAGCAGCTGGGGGGACAGTTCCTACGAGCAGTACTTC | CASSWGDSSYEQYF
TRBJ1-2 | - | - | TRBV28 | TGTGCCAGCAGTTTATACCCCACACCTGGCTACACCTTC | CASSLYPTPGYTF
TRBJ2-3 | - | - | TRBV4-1 | TGCGCCAGCAGCCAATTAGCGCCTAGCACAGATACGCAGTATTTT | CASSQLAPSTDTQYF
TRBJ2-1 | - | - | TRBV11-3 | TGTGCCAGCAGCTTAACCAGGGGACCCTACAATGAGCAGTTCTTC | CASSLTRGPYNEQFF
TRBJ1-1 | - | - | TRBV2 | TGTGCCAGCAGTGTGGGCCCGGGGATCTCTGAAGCTTTCTTT | CASSVGPGISEAFF
TRBJ1-5 | - | - | TRBV15 | TGTGCCACCAGCAGAGATCTTAAAAGACGGAGCAATCAGCCCCAGCATTTT | CATSRDLKRRSNQPQHF
TRBJ2-6 | - | - | TRBV28 | TGTGCCAGCAGTGGGACGTTCATAGCTGGGGCCAACGTCCTGACTTTC | CASSGTFIAGANVLTF
TRBJ2-7 | - | TRBD1 | TRBV6-6 | TGTGCCAGCAGCCCACATACAGGGGTCGCCTACGAGCAGTACTTC | CASSPHTGVAYEQYF
TRBJ2-3 | - | - | TRBV4-1 | TGCGCCAGCAGCCATCTCTTGGACACAGATACGCAGTATTTT | CASSHLLDTDTQYF
TRBJ1-2 | - | - | TRBV14 | TGTGCCAGCAGCCAAGGTTTAGGGGCTCAGACATCCTATGGCTACACCTTC | CASSQGLGAQTSYGYTF
TRBJ2-7 | - | TRBD2 | TRBV7-2 | TGTGCCAGCAGCTTAGCGAGCGGGGGCCTGTACGAGCAGTACTTC | CASSLASGGLYEQYF
TRBJ2-5 | - | - | TRBV9 | TGTGCCAGCAGCGAAAATCTCGGAGCAGGGGCGCACGTGGAGACCCAGTACTTC | CASSENLGAGAHVETQYF
TRBJ2-5 | - | - | TRBV6-5 | TGTGCCAGCAGCCCGCGGGACAGCAAACAAGAGACCCAGTACTTC | CASSPRDSKQETQYF
TRBJ2-5 | - | - | TRBV27 | TGTGCCAGCAGTCCGATCTGGAGGGAAGAGACCCAGTACTTC | CASSPIWREETQYF
TRBJ2-7 | - | - | TRBV28 | TGTGCCAGCAGATCCCCCCCGAGCAGTTACGAGCAGTACTTC | CASRSPPSSYEQYF
TRBJ1-6 | - | - | TRBV30 | TGTGCCTGGCGTCCCCTGCTAGTTGCGGGAAATTCACCCCTCCACTTT | CAWRPLLVAGNSPLHF
TRBJ2-7 | - | - | TRBV7-6 | TGTGCCAGCAGCTTAGCGCCCGGGGGACCCTACGAGCAGTACTTC | CASSLAPGGPYEQYF
TRBJ2-7 | - | TRBD2 | TRBV30 | TGTGCCTGGAGCCCCCCCGGGGAGGGGTGGTACGAGCAGTACTTC | CAWSPPGEGWYEQYF
TRBJ2-3 | - | - | TRBV4-3 | TGCGCCAGCAGCCAAGGGAGCCGCACAGATACGCAGTATTTT | CASSQGSRTDTQYF
TRBJ2-7 | - | TRBD2 | TRBV7-2 | TGTGCCAGCAGCCATAGCGGGCCCTCCTACGAGCAGTACTTC | CASSHSGPSYEQYF
TRBJ2-5 | - | TRBD1 | TRBV7-8 | TGTGCCAGCGACCCCGGGACAGGGGTTTTGGAGACCCAGTACTTC | CASDPGTGVLETQYF
TRBJ2-7 | - | TRBD1 | TRBV10-2 | TGCGCCGTAGCGGACAGGGGGCACTACGAGCAGTACTTC | CAVADRGHYEQYF
TRBJ2-7 | - | TRBD1 | TRBV29-1 | TGCAGCGTTGAGAGTCCGATTCCGGCGACAGGGTCCTACGAGCAGTACTTC | CSVESPIPATGSYEQYF
TRBJ2-7 | - | - | TRBV2 | TGTGCCAGGACTTCGTCACGGACTCCCTCGGGGGAGCAGTACTTC | CARTSSRTPSGEQYF